The entry below describes one T cell receptor beta chain. The data stem from a study of blood T cells in healthy people across ages. A J-beta primer mix and a sample-barcoded 5' primer were used in a second PCR of about 7 to 12 cycles. TCRdb reprocessed the 5' RACE reads with MiXCR, giving one entry per CDR3 protein. This sample has fewer than 2,000,000 distinct CDR3 sequences; approximately 39% occur once, and the top ten carry under 25%. This CDR3 has 14 amino acids. CDR1 is SGHTA, CDR2 FQGNSA, per germline. This TCR came from a human donor in good health. The sample was blood. V usage is TRBV7-2 and J usage is TRBJ2-7; perhaps D is TRBD1 or TRBD2 (5 bases each). The J call could be wrong; TRBJ2-5 is a better fit for the DNA end. Here the CDR3 DNA reads TGTGCCAGCAGCCGAGGGGTTGTCCAAGAGACCCAGTACTTC. Translation gives CASSRGVVQETQYF.